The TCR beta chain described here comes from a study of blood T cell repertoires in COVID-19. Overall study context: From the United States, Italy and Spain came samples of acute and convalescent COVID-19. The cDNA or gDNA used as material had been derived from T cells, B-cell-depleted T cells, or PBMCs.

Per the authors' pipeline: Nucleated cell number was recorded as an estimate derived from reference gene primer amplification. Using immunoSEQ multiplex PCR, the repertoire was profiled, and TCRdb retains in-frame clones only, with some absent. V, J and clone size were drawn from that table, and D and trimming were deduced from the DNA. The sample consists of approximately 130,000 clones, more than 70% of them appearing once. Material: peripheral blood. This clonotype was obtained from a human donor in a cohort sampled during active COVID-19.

The CDR3 nucleotides are TGTGCCAGCAGTGACGTGATAGCCAGCACAGATACGCAGTATTTT. It translates to CASSDVIASTDTQYF. The V gene is TRBV2, the J gene TRBJ2-3; no reliable D call. Germline V CDR1 and CDR2: SNHLY, FYNNEI. This CDR3 has 15 residues. Trimming took off 3 bases at V and 0 bases at J, with 10 bases between the two ends. The whole variable domain, remainder taken from reference TRBV2 and TRBJ2-3, is EPEVTQTPSHQVTQMGQEVILRCVPISNHLYFYWYRQILGQKVEFLVSFYNNEISEKSEIFDDQFSVERPDGSNFTLKIRSTKLEDSAMYFCASSDVIASTDTQYFGPGTRLTVL.